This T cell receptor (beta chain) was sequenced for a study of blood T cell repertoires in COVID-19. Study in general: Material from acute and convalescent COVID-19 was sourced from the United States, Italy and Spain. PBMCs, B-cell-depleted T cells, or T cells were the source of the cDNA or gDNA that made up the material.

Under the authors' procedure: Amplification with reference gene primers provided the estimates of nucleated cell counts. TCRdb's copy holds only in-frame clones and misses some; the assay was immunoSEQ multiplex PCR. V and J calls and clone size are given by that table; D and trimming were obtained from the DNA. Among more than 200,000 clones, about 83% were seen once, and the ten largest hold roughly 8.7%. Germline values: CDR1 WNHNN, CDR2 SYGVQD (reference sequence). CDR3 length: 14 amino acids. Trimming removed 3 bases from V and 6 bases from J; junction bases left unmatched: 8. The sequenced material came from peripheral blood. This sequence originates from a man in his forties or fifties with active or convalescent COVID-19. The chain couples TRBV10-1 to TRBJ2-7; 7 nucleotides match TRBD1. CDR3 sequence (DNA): TGCGCCAGCAGTGAAAGGACAGGACTCAGCGAGCAGTACTTC. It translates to CASSERTGLSEQYF.